Each of the 26 T cell receptor beta chains below was sequenced from the same sample in a study of T cell changes during pregnancy in multiple sclerosis. The data were produced by immunoSEQ multiplex PCR, yet TCRdb's version contains in-frame clones alone and is incomplete. The sample consists of around 20,000 clones, approximately 89% of them appearing once. The input for sequencing was CD8+ T cells from peripheral blood mononuclear cells, taken after pregnancy. The receptors shown here come from a female donor in good health, enrolled as a control in a pregnancy study.

Details on this clone: The junction differs from germline at one of its ends, possibly a read error. The chain uses TRBV7-9 and TRBJ1-1; D is uncertain. The CDR3 length is 12 residues. The germline CDR1 and CDR2 sequences are SEHNR and FQNEAQ (reference sequence). The CDR3 is CASSLVNSEAFF. CDR3 sequence (DNA): TGTGCCAGCAGCTTAGTTAACAGTGAAGCTTTCTTT. The whole variable domain, filled in from reference TRBV7-9 and TRBJ1-1, reads DTGVSQNPRHKITKRGQNVTFRCDPISEHNRLYWYRQTLGQGPEFLTYFQNEAQLEKSRLLSDRFSAERPKGSFSTLEIQRTEQGDSAMYLCASSLVNSEAFFGQGTRLTVV.

J is TRBJ2-1 and V is TRBV4-3; TRBD2 agrees at 7 bases. The CDR3 has 16 amino acids. Germline assignment: CDR1 LGHNA and CDR2 YSLEER. The J segment lost 3 bases and the V segment lost 4 bases, leaving 9 bases of the junction unmatched. CDR3 DNA: TGCGCCAGCAGCCCCCGACTCGCGGGGGACTACAATGAGCAGTTCTTC. Protein: CASSPRLAGDYNEQFF.

In DNA form, the CDR3 reads TGTGCCACCTCCGGCCTCGGCGGGACTGAAGCTTTCTTT. Its translation: CATSGLGGTEAFF. The chain carries TRBV9 and TRBJ1-1, with D unclear. V was shortened by 9 bases and J by 5 bases, with 17 bases between the two germline ends. CDR3 length: 13 residues. CDR1 SGDLS and CDR2 YYNGEE come from the germline V gene.

The chain recombines TRBV7-9 with TRBJ2-2; D remains ambiguous. Deletions cut 3 bases from V and 1 base from J, with 3 bases between. Germline lookup yields CDR1 SEHNR and CDR2 FQNEAQ (reference sequence). This CDR3 has 13 residues. Written as DNA, the CDR3 is TGTGCCAGCAGCTTCCTGAACACCGGGGAGCTGTTTTTT. This codes for CASSFLNTGELFF. The full variable domain, completed using reference TRBV7-9 and TRBJ2-2, is DTGVSQNPRHKITKRGQNVTFRCDPISEHNRLYWYRQTLGQGPEFLTYFQNEAQLEKSRLLSDRFSAERPKGSFSTLEIQRTEQGDSAMYLCASSFLNTGELFFGEGSRLTVL.

The J gene is TRBJ1-3, the V gene TRBV27; 8 nucleotides align to TRBD1. Germline CDR1 and CDR2: MNHEY and SMNVEV (reference sequence). There are 16 residues in the CDR3. With 5 bases clipped from V and 4 bases from J, the junction kept 10 bases outside the gene matches. CDR3 in amino acids: CASSLTGVPSGNTIYF. The CDR3 nucleotides read TGTGCCAGCAGTCTGACAGGGGTCCCCTCAGGAAACACCATATATTTT.

This sequence joins TRBV4-1 and TRBJ2-1; 10 nucleotides line up with TRBD2. Germline CDR1 and CDR2: MGHRA and YSYEKL. The CDR3 covers 15 residues. With 2 bases clipped from V and 7 bases from J, the junction kept 5 bases outside the gene matches. The CDR3, as DNA: TGCGCCAGCAGCCAATCAGCGGGGGGGATTAATGAGCAGTTCTTC. This sequence encodes CASSQSAGGINEQFF.

The chain recombines TRBV27 with TRBJ2-7; 7 nucleotides agree with TRBD1. With 6 bases clipped from V and 3 bases from J, the junction kept 2 bases outside the gene matches. Germline V CDR1 and CDR2: MNHEY, SMNVEV (reference sequence). There are 12 residues in the CDR3. The CDR3 bases are TGTGCCAGCAGGACAGGGAACTACGAGCAGTACTTC. As protein: CASRTGNYEQYF.

V and J are TRBV28 and TRBJ1-4; D call uncertain. Germline V gene sequence: CDR1 MDHEN, CDR2 SYDVKM. The CDR3 runs to 15 residues. V was clipped by 4 bases and J by 0 bases, with 9 bases between them. The CDR3 nucleotides read TGTGCCAGCAGTTCAGCAGCGTCAACTAATGAAAAACTGTTTTTT. As protein: CASSSAASTNEKLFF.

The chain is built from TRBV4-3 and TRBJ2-1, with 8 bases identical to TRBD2. The CDR3 covers 15 residues. V lost 2 bases and J lost 5; bases outside the gene matches: 5. Germline CDR1 and CDR2: LGHNA and YSLEER. This CDR3 reads CASSQTGGENNEQFF. CDR3 nucleotides: TGCGCCAGCAGCCAAACGGGGGGGGAAAACAATGAGCAGTTCTTC.

This chain uses TRBV9 with TRBJ2-1; 10 nucleotides line up with TRBD2. The V gene end was trimmed by 5 bases and the J gene end by 7 bases; junction bases not matched to a gene: 9. The CDR3 extends over 15 amino acids. The germline gives CDR1 SGDLS, CDR2 YYNGEE. The CDR3: CASSPSGGLRNEQFF. CDR3 DNA sequence: TGTGCCAGCAGTCCTAGCGGGGGCCTGAGGAATGAGCAGTTCTTC.

The rearrangement uses TRBV19 and TRBJ2-3, with 7 bases lining up with TRBD2. Germline trimming cut 3 bases from V and 3 bases from J; bases unmatched to any gene: 12. Germline V gives CDR1 LNHDA, CDR2 SQIVND (reference sequence). This CDR3 is built from 17 residues. The CDR3 DNA is TGTGCCAGTAGTATTGTCGGGGGGTACGGATATACAGATACGCAGTATTTT. Protein product: CASSIVGGYGYTDTQYF.

The rearrangement uses TRBV4-3 and TRBJ1-2, with 8 bases that match TRBD1. The CDR3 length is 16 residues. The V segment lost 0 bases and the J segment 4 bases; nucleotides outside the gene matches: 7. Germline lookup yields CDR1 LGHNA and CDR2 YSLEER. This chain's CDR3 is CASSQDLVDRAYGYTF. CDR3 nucleotides: TGCGCCAGCAGCCAAGATCTCGTGGACAGGGCCTATGGCTACACCTTC.

The chain has TRBV6-5 and TRBJ1-1, with TRBD1 identical over 7 bases. The CDR3 consists of 15 residues. Germline V lookup: CDR1 MNHEY, CDR2 SVGAGI. The trim removed 6 bases at V and 4 bases at J, leaving 11 bases unmatched. The CDR3 coding sequence is TGTGCCAGCAGAGCCGACAGGGAATCAGGCACTGAAGCTTTCTTT. Its protein is CASRADRESGTEAFF.

The chain joins TRBV5-5 to TRBJ1-6, with D possibly TRBD1 on 5 matching bases. The CDR3 runs 15 residues. Trimming removed 6 bases at V and 6 bases at J, with 16 bases between. Per germline, CDR1 SGHKS and CDR2 YYEKEE (reference sequence). Written as DNA, the CDR3 is TGTGCCAGCACCGACAGCGAGTTTTCTAATTCACCCCTCCACTTT. Translation gives CASTDSEFSNSPLHF.

The CDR3: CAWSARDRGFTF. CDR3 nucleotide sequence: TGTGCCTGGAGTGCTAGGGACAGGGGTTTCACCTTC. V and J are TRBV30 and TRBJ1-2, with 10 positions matching TRBD1. V lost 1 base, J lost 13 bases, and 6 bases stayed unmatched. The CDR3 contains 12 residues. Germline V gives CDR1 GTSNPN, CDR2 SVGIG (reference sequence). Supplemented by reference TRBV30 and TRBJ1-2, the full variable domain reads SQTIHQWPATLVQPVGSPLSLECTVEGTSNPNLYWYRQAAGRGLQLLFYSVGIGQISSEVPQNLSASRPQDRQFILSSKKLLLSDSGFYLCAWSARDRGFTFGSGTRLTVV.

V gene TRBV7-9 combines with J gene TRBJ2-1; TRBD2 aligns across 9 bases. V lost 8 bases, J lost 8 bases, and 7 bases stayed unmatched. Germline values: CDR1 SEHNR, CDR2 FQNEAQ (reference sequence). This CDR3 has 13 amino acids. CDR3 amino acids: CASGGGGAYEQFF. CDR3 sequence (DNA): TGTGCCAGCGGGGGCGGGGGGGCCTATGAGCAGTTCTTC.

The chain combines TRBV10-3 with TRBJ2-2; tentative D call: TRBD1 (5 bases). This CDR3 has 15 amino acids. The germline V and J ends were trimmed by 6 bases and 4 bases, with 15 bases remaining between them. Germline CDR1 is ENHRY and CDR2 is SYGVKD. The CDR3, as DNA: TGTGCCATCAGGGTACTTGGGGCGCTCACCGGGGAGCTGTTTTTT. This translates into CAIRVLGALTGELFF.

This clone occurred a few times. V and J are TRBV4-3 and TRBJ1-1, with D uncertain. The germline CDR1 and CDR2 sequences are LGHNA and YSLEER. The germline V and J ends were trimmed by 0 bases and 0 bases, with 17 bases remaining between them. The CDR3 has 18 amino acids. In DNA, the CDR3 is TGCGCCAGCAGCCAAGATTCCGGCAGGAGGGTTATGAACACTGAAGCTTTCTTT. This sequence encodes CASSQDSGRRVMNTEAFF.

V and J are TRBV11-1 and TRBJ2-7; 9 bases map to TRBD1. Germline CDR1 and CDR2: SGHAT and FQDESV (reference sequence). V lost 6 bases to trimming and J lost 2 bases; unmatched junction nucleotides: 5. The CDR3 contains 14 residues. In DNA, the CDR3 is TGTGCCAGCAGATCAAACAGGGGGCCCTACGAGCAGTACTTC. This sequence encodes CASRSNRGPYEQYF.

V and J are TRBV14 and TRBJ2-7, with 11 positions matching TRBD1. This CDR3 has 16 amino acids. CDR1 and CDR2 from the germline V gene are SGHDN and FVKESK. V lost 0 bases to trimming and J lost 7 bases; unmatched junction nucleotides: 8. The chain's CDR3 is CASSQDLGQGALEQYF. The CDR3 DNA reads as TGTGCCAGCAGCCAAGATCTAGGACAGGGGGCCTTAGAGCAGTACTTC.

This clone was counted once. The chain links TRBV19 to TRBJ1-5, with D perhaps TRBD1 (5 bases). V was shortened by 6 bases and J by 2 bases, with 14 bases between the two germline ends. The CDR3 loop spans 15 amino acids. Germline V CDR1 and CDR2: LNHDA, SQIVND (reference sequence). The CDR3 region is CASSPGWGGNQPQHF. As DNA, the CDR3 is TGTGCCAGTAGCCCCGGGTGGGGCGGCAATCAGCCCCAGCATTTT.

The V gene is TRBV12-5, the J gene TRBJ1-1; TRBD1 matches 7 bases. The CDR3 length is 17 residues. Losses at the gene ends were 1 base for V and 5 bases for J; bases not matched to a gene: 13. The germline V gene has CDR1 LGHNT and CDR2 FRNRAP. As DNA, the CDR3 is TGTGCTAGTGGTTTGGACGCAGGGGGTAAATTGTCGACTGAAGCTTTCTTT. Encoded protein: CASGLDAGGKLSTEAFF.

In DNA, the CDR3 is TGTGCCAGCAGCGTAGACGGGGGGGGAGGCACAGATACGCAGTATTTT. Protein: CASSVDGGGGTDTQYF. The chain recombines TRBV9 with TRBJ2-3, with 8 positions matching TRBD2. V shed 0 bases, J shed 1 base, and the junction held 4 bases outside the gene matches. Germline CDR1 reads SGDLS; CDR2 reads YYNGEE. The CDR3 sequence is 16 residues long.

The chain has TRBV7-2 and TRBJ2-1; 9 positions match TRBD2. CDR1 is SGHTA, CDR2 FQGNSA, per germline. This CDR3 region has 16 residues. V gave up 6 bases and J gave up 4 bases; unmatched junction bases: 10. CDR3 loop: CASRSGVAGAYNEQFF. The CDR3 bases are TGTGCCAGCAGATCGGGGGTAGCGGGGGCATACAATGAGCAGTTCTTC.

The V and J genes are TRBV7-3 and TRBJ2-3; D is possibly TRBD2 (6 bases). The V gene's germline CDR1 is SGHTA and CDR2 FQGTGA. The CDR3 has 13 residues. Trimming cost V 8 bases and J 1 base, with 10 bases left between them. Here the CDR3 reads CASRPGGTDTQYF. The CDR3 DNA reads TGTGCCAGCCGGCCGGGAGGCACAGATACGCAGTATTTT.

The J gene is TRBJ2-3, the V gene TRBV9; maybe TRBD2 (7 bases). Per germline, CDR1 SGDLS and CDR2 YYNGEE. The CDR3 runs 17 residues. The V and J ends lost 0 bases and 2 bases respectively, with 16 bases between them. The CDR3 DNA sequence: TGTGCCAGCAGCGTAGAGAGGGGGGGACTACTCACAGATACGCAGTATTTT. Translation: CASSVERGGLLTDTQYF.